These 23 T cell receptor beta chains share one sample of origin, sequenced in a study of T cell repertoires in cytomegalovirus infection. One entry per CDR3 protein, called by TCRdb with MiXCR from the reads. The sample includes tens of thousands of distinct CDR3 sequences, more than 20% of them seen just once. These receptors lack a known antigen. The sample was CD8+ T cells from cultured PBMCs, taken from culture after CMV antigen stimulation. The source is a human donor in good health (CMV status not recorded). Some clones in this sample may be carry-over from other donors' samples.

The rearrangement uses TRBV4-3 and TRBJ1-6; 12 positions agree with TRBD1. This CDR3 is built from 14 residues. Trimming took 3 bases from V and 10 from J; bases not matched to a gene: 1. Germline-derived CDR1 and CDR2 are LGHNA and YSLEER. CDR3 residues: CASSHGTGGSPLHF. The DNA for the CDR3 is TGCGCCAGCAGCCACGGGACAGGGGGCTCACCCCTCCACTTT.

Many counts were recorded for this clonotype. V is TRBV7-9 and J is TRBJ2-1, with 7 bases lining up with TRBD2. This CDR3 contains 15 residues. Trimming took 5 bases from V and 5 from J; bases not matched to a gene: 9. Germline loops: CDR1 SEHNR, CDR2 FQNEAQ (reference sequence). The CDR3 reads CASSKSEAGDNEQFF. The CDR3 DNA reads TGTGCCAGCAGCAAAAGCGAGGCGGGGGACAATGAGCAGTTCTTC.

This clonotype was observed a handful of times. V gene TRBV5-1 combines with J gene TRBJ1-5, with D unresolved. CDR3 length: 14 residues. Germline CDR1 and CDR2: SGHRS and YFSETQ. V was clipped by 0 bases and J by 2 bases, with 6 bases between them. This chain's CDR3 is CASSLDDRNQPQHF. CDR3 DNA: TGCGCCAGCAGCTTGGATGACCGCAATCAGCCCCAGCATTTT. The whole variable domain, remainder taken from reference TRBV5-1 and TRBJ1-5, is KAGVTQTPRYLIKTRGQQVTLSCSPISGHRSVSWYQQTPGQGLQFLFEYFSETQRNKGNFPGRFSGRQFSNSRSEMNVSTLELGDSALYLCASSLDDRNQPQHFGDGTRLSIL.

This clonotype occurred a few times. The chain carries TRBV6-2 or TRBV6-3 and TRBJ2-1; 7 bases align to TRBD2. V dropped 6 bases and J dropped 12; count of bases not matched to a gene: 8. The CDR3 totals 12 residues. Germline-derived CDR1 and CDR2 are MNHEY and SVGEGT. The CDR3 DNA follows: TGTGCCAGCAGCCGGACTAGTCCGCGGCAGTTCTTC. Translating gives CASSRTSPRQFF.

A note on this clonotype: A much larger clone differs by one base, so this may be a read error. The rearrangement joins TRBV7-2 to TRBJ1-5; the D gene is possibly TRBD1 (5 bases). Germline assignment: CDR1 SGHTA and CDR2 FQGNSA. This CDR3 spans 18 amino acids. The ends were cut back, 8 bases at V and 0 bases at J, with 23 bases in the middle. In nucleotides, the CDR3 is TGTACCAGCCTCGAGCAGGGACCGACCAGAGATAGCAATCAGCCCCAGCATTTT. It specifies CTSLEQGPTRDSNQPQHF. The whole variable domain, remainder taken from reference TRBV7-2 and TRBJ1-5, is GAGVSQSPSNKVTEKGKDVELRCDPISGHTALYWYRQSLGQGLEFLIYFQGNSAPDKSGLPSDRFSAERTGGSVSTLTIQRTQQEDSAVYLCTSLEQGPTRDSNQPQHFGDGTRLSIL.

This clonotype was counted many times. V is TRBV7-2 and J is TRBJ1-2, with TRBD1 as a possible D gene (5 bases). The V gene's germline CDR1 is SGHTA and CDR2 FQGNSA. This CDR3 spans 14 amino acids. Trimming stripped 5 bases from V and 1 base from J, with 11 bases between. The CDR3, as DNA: TGTGCCAGCAGCCCGTGGGGGATTAACTATGGCTACACCTTC. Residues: CASSPWGINYGYTF.

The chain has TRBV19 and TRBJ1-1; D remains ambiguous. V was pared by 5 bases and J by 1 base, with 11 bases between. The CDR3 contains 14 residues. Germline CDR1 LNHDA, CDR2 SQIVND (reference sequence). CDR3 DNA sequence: TGTGCCAGTAGTCCCCGACGGGAGAACACTGAAGCTTTCTTT. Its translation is CASSPRRENTEAFF.

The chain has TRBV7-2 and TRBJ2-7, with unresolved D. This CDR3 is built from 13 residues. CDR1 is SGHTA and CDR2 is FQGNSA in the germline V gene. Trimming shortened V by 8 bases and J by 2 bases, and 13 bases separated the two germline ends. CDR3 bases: TGTGCCAGCTCCCTAGACTTCGCCTACGAGCAGTACTTC. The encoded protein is CASSLDFAYEQYF. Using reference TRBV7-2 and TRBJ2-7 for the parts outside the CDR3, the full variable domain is GAGVSQSPSNKVTEKGKDVELRCDPISGHTALYWYRQSLGQGLEFLIYFQGNSAPDKSGLPSDRFSAERTGGSVSTLTIQRTQQEDSAVYLCASSLDFAYEQYFGPGTRLTVT.

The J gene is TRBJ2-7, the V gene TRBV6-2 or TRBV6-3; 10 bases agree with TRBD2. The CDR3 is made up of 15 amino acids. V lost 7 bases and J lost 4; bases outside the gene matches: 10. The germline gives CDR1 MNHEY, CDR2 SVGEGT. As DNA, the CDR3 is TGTGCCAGCAACCTCGGGACTAGCGCGATTTACGAGCAGTACTTC. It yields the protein CASNLGTSAIYEQYF.

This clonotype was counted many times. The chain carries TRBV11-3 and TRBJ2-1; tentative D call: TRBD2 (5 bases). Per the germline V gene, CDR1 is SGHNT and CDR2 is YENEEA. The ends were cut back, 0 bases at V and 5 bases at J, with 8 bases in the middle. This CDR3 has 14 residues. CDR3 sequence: CASSLESADNEQFF. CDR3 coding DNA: TGTGCCAGCAGCTTAGAGTCAGCGGACAATGAGCAGTTCTTC.

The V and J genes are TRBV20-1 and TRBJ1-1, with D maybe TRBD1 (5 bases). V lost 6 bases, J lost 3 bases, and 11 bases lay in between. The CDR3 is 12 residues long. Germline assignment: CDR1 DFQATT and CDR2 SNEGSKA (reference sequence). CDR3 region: CSAEGTDTEAFF. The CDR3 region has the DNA TGCAGTGCAGAAGGGACCGACACTGAAGCTTTCTTT.

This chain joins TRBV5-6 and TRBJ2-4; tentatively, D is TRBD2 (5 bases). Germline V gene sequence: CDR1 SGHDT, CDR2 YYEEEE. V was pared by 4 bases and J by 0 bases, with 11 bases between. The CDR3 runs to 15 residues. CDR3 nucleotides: TGTGCCAGCAGCCCCGGAGGACTAGCCAAAAACATTCAGTACTTC. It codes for CASSPGGLAKNIQYF.

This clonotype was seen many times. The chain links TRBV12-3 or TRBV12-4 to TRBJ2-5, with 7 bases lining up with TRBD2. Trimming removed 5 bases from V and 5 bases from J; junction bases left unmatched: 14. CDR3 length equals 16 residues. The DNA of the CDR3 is TGTGCCAGCAGTCCCTCTATAGCCGGGCGGGGGGAGACCCAGTACTTC. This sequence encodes CASSPSIAGRGETQYF.

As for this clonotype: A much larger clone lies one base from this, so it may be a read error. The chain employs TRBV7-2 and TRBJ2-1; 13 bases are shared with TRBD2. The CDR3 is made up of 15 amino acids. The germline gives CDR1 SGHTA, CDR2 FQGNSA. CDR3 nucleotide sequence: TGTGCCAACAGCTTAGCACTAGCGGGGGGGGTTGAGCAGTTCTTC. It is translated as CANSLALAGGVEQFF.

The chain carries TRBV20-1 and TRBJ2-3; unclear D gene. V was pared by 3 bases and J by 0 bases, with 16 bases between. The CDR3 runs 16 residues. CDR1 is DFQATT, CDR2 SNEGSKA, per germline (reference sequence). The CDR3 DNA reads TGCAGTGCTAGGGGGTCAGGCGGATGGAGCACAGATACGCAGTATTTT. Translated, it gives CSARGSGGWSTDTQYF.

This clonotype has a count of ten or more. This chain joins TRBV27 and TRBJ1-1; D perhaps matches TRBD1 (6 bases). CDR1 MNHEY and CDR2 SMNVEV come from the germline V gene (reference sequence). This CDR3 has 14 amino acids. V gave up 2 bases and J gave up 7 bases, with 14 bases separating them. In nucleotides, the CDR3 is TGTGCCAGCAGTTTAAGAGGTCGGGGGCGTGAAGCTTTCTTT. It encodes CASSLRGRGREAFF.

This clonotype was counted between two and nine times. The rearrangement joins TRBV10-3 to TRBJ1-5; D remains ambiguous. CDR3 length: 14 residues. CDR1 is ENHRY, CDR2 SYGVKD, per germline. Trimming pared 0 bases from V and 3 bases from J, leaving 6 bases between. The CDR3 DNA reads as TGTGCCATCAGTGAGTCGGGAGACAATCAGCCCCAGCATTTT. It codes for CAISESGDNQPQHF.

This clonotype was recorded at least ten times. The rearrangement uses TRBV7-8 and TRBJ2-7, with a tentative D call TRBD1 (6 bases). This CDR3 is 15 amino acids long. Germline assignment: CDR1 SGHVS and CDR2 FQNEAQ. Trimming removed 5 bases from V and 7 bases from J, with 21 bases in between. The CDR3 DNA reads TGTGCCAGCAGCCCCCGGACAGCAGCTACGGGGGAGCAGTACTTC. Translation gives CASSPRTAATGEQYF. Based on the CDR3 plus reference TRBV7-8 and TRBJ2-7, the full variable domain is GAGVSQSPRYKVAKRGQDVALRCDPISGHVSLFWYQQALGQGPEFLTYFQNEAQLDKSGLPSDRFFAERPEGSVSTLKIQRTQQEDSAVYLCASSPRTAATGEQYFGPGTRLTVT.

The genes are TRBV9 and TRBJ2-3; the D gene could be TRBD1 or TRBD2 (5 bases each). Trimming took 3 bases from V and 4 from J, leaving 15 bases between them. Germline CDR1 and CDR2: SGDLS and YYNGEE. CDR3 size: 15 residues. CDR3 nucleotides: TGTGCCAGCAGCGAACGACAGTCCGGGGCAGATACGCAGTATTTT. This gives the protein CASSERQSGADTQYF.

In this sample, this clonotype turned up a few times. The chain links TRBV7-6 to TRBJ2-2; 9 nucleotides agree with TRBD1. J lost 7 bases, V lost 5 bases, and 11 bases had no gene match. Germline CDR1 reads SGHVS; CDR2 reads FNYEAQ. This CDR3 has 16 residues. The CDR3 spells CASSPGQGPSSGELFF. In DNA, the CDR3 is TGTGCCAGCAGCCCAGGACAGGGGCCGTCGAGCGGGGAGCTGTTTTTT.

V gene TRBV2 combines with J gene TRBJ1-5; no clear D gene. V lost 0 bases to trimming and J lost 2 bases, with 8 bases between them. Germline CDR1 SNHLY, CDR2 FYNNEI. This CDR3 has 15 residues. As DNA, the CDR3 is TGTGCCAGCAGTGAAGCGCTCGCTGGCAATCAGCCCCAGCATTTT. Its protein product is CASSEALAGNQPQHF.

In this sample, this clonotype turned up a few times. CDR3 DNA sequence: TGTGCCAGCAGTGCCACCCAGCGAAGCGGGGGAAACACCATATATTTT. This translates into CASSATQRSGGNTIYF. The genes are TRBV6-1 and TRBJ1-3; the D is unclear. Germline CDR1 and CDR2: MNHNS and SASEGT. The ends were cut back, 4 bases at V and 4 bases at J, with 17 bases in the middle. The length of the CDR3 is 16 residues.

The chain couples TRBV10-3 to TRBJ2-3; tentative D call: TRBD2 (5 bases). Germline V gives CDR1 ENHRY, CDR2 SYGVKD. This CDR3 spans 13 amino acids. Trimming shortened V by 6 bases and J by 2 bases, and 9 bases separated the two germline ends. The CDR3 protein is CAIREDSTDTQYF. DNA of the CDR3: TGTGCCATCAGGGAGGACTCCACAGATACGCAGTATTTT.